Each of the 27 T cell receptor beta chains below was sequenced from the same sample in a study of CD8+ T cells in alopecia areata. Extraction of RNA preceded its reverse transcription into cDNA, which served as the sequencing template. TCRdb's copy holds only in-frame clones and misses some; the assay was immunoSEQ multiplex PCR. The data show about 130,000 clones, 45% to 60% seen once. The source material was CD4+ T cells sorted from blood, sampled at week 0. Every receptor here comes from a human donor with alopecia areata.

The chain employs TRBV7-8 and TRBJ1-5, with 12 positions matching TRBD1. The CDR3 has 16 amino acids. CDR1 is SGHVS and CDR2 is FQNEAQ in the germline V gene. With V trimmed by 5 bases and J by 5 bases, 7 bases remained unmatched. The CDR3 sequence: CASSRRDRGLYQPQHF. The DNA of the CDR3 is TGTGCCAGCAGCCGCAGGGACAGGGGGCTATATCAGCCCCAGCATTTT.

This clone was recorded once. The chain is built from TRBV28 and TRBJ2-7; 13 bases match TRBD2. J was trimmed by 0 bases and V by 2 bases; bases with no gene match: 13. The CDR3 totals 20 residues. Germline assignment: CDR1 MDHEN and CDR2 SYDVKM. CDR3 region: CASSLNVGTSGAKFSYEQYF. Here the CDR3 DNA reads TGTGCCAGCAGTTTAAACGTAGGGACTAGCGGGGCTAAGTTCTCCTACGAGCAGTACTTC. Together with reference TRBV28 and TRBJ2-7, the CDR3 gives the full variable domain: DVKVTQSSRYLVKRTGEKVFLECVQDMDHENMFWYRQDPGLGLRLIYFSYDVKMKEKGDIPEGYSVSREKKERFSLILESASTNQTSMYLCASSLNVGTSGAKFSYEQYFGPGTRLTVT.

This clone appeared a single time. The rearrangement uses TRBV5-6 and TRBJ2-7, with 13 bases lining up with TRBD2. Losses at the gene ends were 4 bases for V and 2 bases for J; bases not matched to a gene: 6. The germline gives CDR1 SGHDT, CDR2 YYEEEE. This CDR3 has 16 residues. The CDR3 loop is CASSPTGLAGTYEQYF. The CDR3, as DNA: TGTGCCAGCAGCCCTACGGGACTAGCGGGAACCTACGAGCAGTACTTC.

The chain links TRBV12-5 to TRBJ2-1; D unresolved. The germline gives CDR1 LGHNT, CDR2 FRNRAP. The germline V and J ends were trimmed by 9 bases and 2 bases, with 17 bases remaining between them. The CDR3 sequence is 15 residues long. In nucleotides, the CDR3 is TGTGCTAGATTTAGGACGCTTAAAGCCTACAATGAGCAGTTCTTC. It is translated as CARFRTLKAYNEQFF.

The chain combines TRBV6-1 with TRBJ1-6; 9 bases are a match to TRBD1. Trimming removed 5 bases from V and 10 bases from J; junction bases left unmatched: 6. The length of the CDR3 is 14 residues. CDR1 and CDR2 from the germline V gene are MNHNS and SASEGT. The CDR3 sequence is CASSRTGVGSPLHF. The DNA for the CDR3 is TGTGCCAGCAGTCGGACAGGGGTAGGCTCACCCCTCCACTTT.

This CDR3 is CASSFRREEETQYF. The CDR3 DNA follows: TGTGCCAGCAGCTTTCGGCGGGAGGAAGAGACCCAGTACTTC. The rearrangement uses TRBV7-2 and TRBJ2-5; 8 nucleotides align to TRBD2. This CDR3 has 14 residues. CDR1 SGHTA and CDR2 FQGNSA come from the germline V gene. With 3 bases clipped from V and 3 bases from J, the junction kept 3 bases outside the gene matches.

CDR3 sequence (DNA): TGTGCCGTCCGGACAAACTCCTACGAGCAGTACTTC. Its protein product is CAVRTNSYEQYF. The chain uses TRBV19 and TRBJ2-7, with D perhaps matching TRBD1 (5 bases). The CDR3 runs to 12 residues. The germline V and J ends were trimmed by 11 bases and 0 bases, with 11 bases remaining between them. CDR1 is LNHDA and CDR2 is SQIVND in the germline V gene (reference sequence).

V usage is TRBV4-1 and J usage is TRBJ1-2; D possibly corresponds to TRBD1 (5 bases). CDR1 is MGHRA and CDR2 is YSYEKL in the germline V gene. The V end lost 0 bases, the J end lost 3 bases, and 11 bases lay between the germline ends. The CDR3 is made up of 15 amino acids. The CDR3 DNA is TGCGCCAGCAGCCAAGAATCGTCCAGGGACTATGGCTACACCTTC. It translates to CASSQESSRDYGYTF.

This clone has a handful of counts. V gene TRBV18 combines with J gene TRBJ1-2; 7 bases agree with TRBD1. The CDR3 has 16 amino acids. With 1 base clipped from V and 6 bases from J, the junction kept 11 bases outside the gene matches. Per the germline V gene, CDR1 is KGHSH and CDR2 is LQKENI. The CDR3 region is CASSPLTRQGGDGYTF. The CDR3 DNA is TGTGCCAGCTCACCACTCACCCGACAGGGTGGGGATGGCTACACCTTC. The complete variable domain, with remaining parts taken from reference TRBV18 and TRBJ1-2, reads NAGVMQNPRHLVRRRGQEARLRCSPMKGHSHVYWYRQLPEEGLKFMVYLQKENIIDESGMPKERFSAEFPKEGPSILRIQQVVRGDSAAYFCASSPLTRQGGDGYTFGSGTRLTVV.

The V call is TRBV4-1, the J call TRBJ2-1; D call uncertain. The CDR3 runs to 13 residues. The V end lost 0 bases, the J end lost 6 bases, and 6 bases lay between the germline ends. Germline assignment: CDR1 MGHRA and CDR2 YSYEKL. CDR3: CASSQDAVNEQFF. The CDR3 DNA reads TGCGCCAGCAGCCAAGACGCAGTCAATGAGCAGTTCTTC.

The chain uses TRBV25-1 and TRBJ2-3; 12 bases are shared with TRBD2. With 5 bases clipped from V and 1 base from J, the junction kept 7 bases outside the gene matches. The CDR3 totals 17 residues. Looked up from germline, CDR1 is MGHDK and CDR2 is SYGVNS. The CDR3 is CASSSGASGGGTDTQYF. CDR3 nucleotides: TGTGCCAGCAGTTCCGGAGCTAGCGGGGGGGGCACAGATACGCAGTATTTT.

The table lists this clone with a few counts. The rearrangement joins TRBV7-2 to TRBJ2-5; 7 bases line up with TRBD1. V was clipped by 3 bases and J by 4 bases; unmatched bases: 5. Germline lookup yields CDR1 SGHTA and CDR2 FQGNSA. The CDR3 loop spans 14 amino acids. In DNA, the CDR3 is TGTGCCAGCAGCTTCCGACAGGGCCGAGAGACCCAGTACTTC. Translated: CASSFRQGRETQYF.

This clone was observed once. The V and J genes are TRBV4-1 and TRBJ2-4; D may match TRBD1 or TRBD2 (5 bases each). The CDR3 totals 15 residues. Trimming left V 3 bases short and J 8 bases short, with 17 bases between. Germline V gives CDR1 MGHRA, CDR2 YSYEKL. The DNA of the CDR3 is TGCGCCAGCAGCCAGGATGGGACGAGGGTGGACATTCAGTACTTC. Its translation: CASSQDGTRVDIQYF.

This chain links TRBV7-9 with TRBJ1-2; perhaps TRBD1 as D (6 bases). The V end was cut by 7 bases, the J end by 8 bases, with 17 bases between. In germline, CDR1 is SEHNR, CDR2 FQNEAQ (reference sequence). The CDR3 is made up of 13 amino acids. The CDR3 loop reads CASTGNEGVGYTF. In DNA form, the CDR3 reads TGTGCCAGCACCGGAAATGAGGGGGTCGGCTACACCTTC.

The chain joins TRBV19 to TRBJ2-3, with 12 nucleotides matching TRBD2. CDR3 size: 17 residues. Germline V gene lookup returns CDR1 LNHDA and CDR2 SQIVND (reference sequence). After removal of 4 bases from V and 2 bases from J, the junction contained 7 bases not matched to a gene. CDR3: CASSSYGLAGTTDTQYF. The CDR3 region has the DNA TGTGCCAGTAGTAGTTATGGACTAGCGGGGACCACAGATACGCAGTATTTT.

The chain is built from TRBV25-1 and TRBJ2-2; 10 bases are a match to TRBD1. V gave up 5 bases and J gave up 5 bases; unmatched junction bases: 8. Germline V gene data show CDR1 as MGHDK and CDR2 as SYGVNS. CDR3 length: 16 amino acids. The DNA of the CDR3 is TGTGCCAGCAGTCCCCCCGGGACAGGGGCAACCGGGGAGCTGTTTTTT. Amino acids: CASSPPGTGATGELFF.

In its sample, this clone was seen a few times. J is TRBJ2-7 and V is TRBV4-3, with 10 bases identical to TRBD2. The J segment lost 3 bases and the V segment lost 0 bases, leaving 11 bases of the junction unmatched. This CDR3 spans 18 amino acids. CDR1 is LGHNA and CDR2 is YSLEER in the germline V gene. The CDR3 sequence: CASSQDPYLAGEGYEQYF. Here the CDR3 DNA reads TGCGCCAGCAGCCAAGATCCTTATCTAGCGGGAGAAGGCTACGAGCAGTACTTC.

The sample holds one count of this clone. One end of the junction does not line up with germline, which may come from a read error. The chain carries TRBV5-1 and TRBJ1-1; 11 bases fit TRBD1. Germline CDR1 reads SGHRS; CDR2 reads YFSETQ. The CDR3 has 14 residues. The CDR3 protein is CASSSRTGGTEASF. In nucleotides, the CDR3 is TGCGCCAGCAGCTCAAGGACAGGGGGCACTGAAGCTTCCTTT.

The rearrangement uses TRBV7-2 and TRBJ2-1; tentative D call: TRBD1 (8 bases). V shed 4 bases and J shed 15 bases, with 22 bases lying between them. This CDR3 has 14 residues. CDR1 SGHTA and CDR2 FQGNSA come from the germline V gene. In DNA, the CDR3 is TGTGCCAGCAGCTACGGACAGGGTGGACTAGAGGCGTTCTTC. Residues: CASSYGQGGLEAFF.

V usage is TRBV25-1 and J usage is TRBJ1-1, with D maybe TRBD1 (5 bases). The CDR3 sequence is 13 residues long. Trimming left V 7 bases short and J 6 bases short, with 15 bases between. Germline V lookup: CDR1 MGHDK, CDR2 SYGVNS. The CDR3 loop reads CASTTWGVAEAFF. CDR3 nucleotide sequence: TGTGCCAGCACCACCTGGGGGGTAGCTGAAGCTTTCTTT.

The V gene is TRBV29-1, the J gene TRBJ1-1; D remains unclear. The germline CDR1 and CDR2 sequences are SQVTM and ANQGSEA. This CDR3 contains 14 residues. V lost 4 bases and J lost 3, with 15 bases in between. The CDR3 DNA sequence: TGCAGCGTTGGCGGAGGAGCATCGTACACTGAAGCTTTCTTT. Translating it yields CSVGGGASYTEAFF.

The rearrangement joins TRBV6-5 to TRBJ2-1; 8 bases are shared with TRBD1. The CDR3 extends over 15 amino acids. V lost 5 bases and J lost 4; bases outside the gene matches: 7. Germline values: CDR1 MNHEY, CDR2 SVGAGI. In nucleotides, the CDR3 is TGTGCCAGCAGTGCCCAAGGGACAGGATACAATGAGCAGTTCTTC. Amino acid sequence: CASSAQGTGYNEQFF.

This sequence joins TRBV19 and TRBJ2-1, with 8 bases lining up with TRBD1. This CDR3 has 16 residues. Germline CDR1 reads LNHDA; CDR2 reads SQIVND (reference sequence). The junction had 6 bases not matched to a gene; V was cut back by 0 bases and J by 5 bases. CDR3 DNA sequence: TGTGCCAGTAGTATAGACCGGACAGGGCCAAACAATGAGCAGTTCTTC. Amino acid sequence: CASSIDRTGPNNEQFF.

The chain recombines TRBV4-3 with TRBJ2-1; 10 positions match TRBD2. Looked up from germline, CDR1 is LGHNA and CDR2 is YSLEER. J was trimmed by 4 bases and V by 0 bases; bases with no gene match: 12. The CDR3 has 19 amino acids. The CDR3 loop is CASSQEGLAGVPPYNEQFF. The CDR3 region has the DNA TGCGCCAGCAGCCAAGAGGGCCTAGCGGGGGTACCACCTTACAATGAGCAGTTCTTC.

The chain joins TRBV4-3 to TRBJ1-6; D is unresolved. The CDR3 extends over 15 amino acids. CDR1 LGHNA and CDR2 YSLEER come from the germline V gene. Trimming stripped 2 bases from V and 3 bases from J, with 8 bases between. CDR3 sequence (DNA): TGCGCCAGCAGCCAATCGCCCCTCTATAATTCACCCCTCCACTTT. It yields the protein CASSQSPLYNSPLHF.

This clone was detected a few times. V and J are TRBV7-2 and TRBJ2-7; TRBD1 aligns across 10 bases. This CDR3 comprises 15 residues. Germline CDR1 SGHTA, CDR2 FQGNSA. V lost 5 bases, J lost 3 bases, and 7 bases stayed unmatched. CDR3 coding DNA: TGTGCCAGCAGCCCCCGGACAGGGGGGGTCTACGAGCAGTACTTC. Protein sequence: CASSPRTGGVYEQYF.

The rearrangement links TRBV6-5 to TRBJ2-7; D might be TRBD1 (6 bases). Trimming pared 6 bases from V and 2 bases from J, leaving 17 bases between. This CDR3 has 15 residues. Looked up from germline, CDR1 is MNHEY and CDR2 is SVGAGI. The CDR3 reads CASRERQDRTYEQYF. The CDR3 DNA reads TGTGCCAGCAGAGAAAGACAGGATCGAACCTACGAGCAGTACTTC.